Sequencing of this TCR beta chain was carried out in a study of post-analysis software for immune sequencing data. Looking at the study overall: The patients showed relapsing-remitting, secondary progressive and progressive-relapsing multiple sclerosis courses.

This clonotype came up a few times. The authors incorporated unique molecular identifiers into the TCR beta cDNA libraries. Out of roughly 0.85 to 11 million T cells, about 520,000 cDNA molecules were generated. In TCRdb, the PCR reads were re-called with MiXCR into one record per CDR3 protein. The sample has roughly 600,000 distinct CDR3 sequences, about 40% seen once; the top ten hold 1.7%. The source material was blood. The receptor comes from a girl aged 10 to 17 with multiple sclerosis.

The CDR3 is CASSQWGNEQFF. The CDR3 region has the DNA TGTGCCAGCAGCCAGTGGGGGAATGAGCAGTTCTTC. V is TRBV3-1 and J is TRBJ2-1; D could derive from TRBD1 or TRBD2 (5 bases each). In germline, CDR1 is LGHDT, CDR2 YNNKEL (reference sequence). CDR3 length equals 12 residues. V was clipped by 3 bases and J by 7 bases, with 7 bases between them.